These 19 T cell receptor beta chains originate from one sample sequenced in a study of blood T cell repertoires in COVID-19. Measured with immunoSEQ multiplex PCR; TCRdb has only the in-frame clones, and not every one. The sample shows around 270,000 clones, approximately 86% of them seen only once. The sequenced sample was peripheral blood. These receptors all come from a man aged 25-45 years with active or convalescent COVID-19.

The chain uses TRBV18 and TRBJ2-7; 10 bases map to TRBD1. The junction had 6 bases not matched to a gene; V was cut back by 3 bases and J by 4 bases. The CDR3 is 15 residues long. CDR1 and CDR2 from the germline V gene are KGHSH and LQKENI. This CDR3 reads CASSPRDRGSYEQYF. In nucleotides, the CDR3 is TGTGCCAGCTCACCCAGGGACAGGGGATCATACGAGCAGTACTTC.

CDR3 loop: CASSEAGSCTF. CDR3 coding DNA: TGTGCCAGCAGTGAGGCAGGGTCCTGCACCTTC. The chain uses TRBV6-1 and TRBJ1-2; D may be TRBD1 (5 bases). CDR3 length: 11 residues. Trimming left V 3 bases short and J 13 bases short, with 12 bases between. Germline loops: CDR1 MNHNS, CDR2 SASEGT.

The chain is built from TRBV5-5 and TRBJ1-6; D possibly corresponds to TRBD1 (5 bases). This CDR3 has 16 residues. With 0 bases removed from V and 2 bases from J, the gap between germline ends came to 9 bases. CDR1 is SGHKS, CDR2 YYEKEE, per germline (reference sequence). Written as DNA, the CDR3 is TGTGCCAGCAGCTTGGAAGACAGACCCTATAATTCACCCCTCCACTTT. As protein: CASSLEDRPYNSPLHF.

The CDR3 region is CASSHQGKAFF. In DNA form, the CDR3 reads TGCGCCAGCAGCCACCAGGGGAAAGCTTTCTTT. The chain couples TRBV5-1 to TRBJ1-1; tentative D call: TRBD1 (6 bases). Germline CDR1 reads SGHRS; CDR2 reads YFSETQ. This CDR3 has 11 residues. V shed 4 bases and J shed 9 bases, with 10 bases lying between them.

This clone was recorded a few times. V gene TRBV18 combines with J gene TRBJ2-7; maybe TRBD1 (5 bases). Germline V gene sequence: CDR1 KGHSH, CDR2 LQKENI. V was cut by 7 bases and J by 7 bases, with 17 bases left in between. This CDR3 contains 13 residues. The DNA for the CDR3 is TGTGCCAGCTGCGTCGGAACCTCAGGGGAGCAGTACTTC. Translation: CASCVGTSGEQYF.

This rearrangement joins TRBV9 to TRBJ2-7; 14 bases match TRBD2. CDR3 length: 16 residues. V dropped 3 bases and J dropped 2; count of bases not matched to a gene: 4. The germline gives CDR1 SGDLS, CDR2 YYNGEE. CDR3 loop: CASSAGLAGGPYEQYF. The CDR3 DNA follows: TGTGCCAGCAGCGCCGGACTAGCGGGGGGCCCCTACGAGCAGTACTTC.

The rearrangement links TRBV4-1 to TRBJ2-5; D gene ambiguous. Germline V gene lookup returns CDR1 MGHRA and CDR2 YSYEKL. V lost 0 bases and J lost 6, with 8 bases in between. The CDR3 has 13 amino acids. The CDR3 loop is CASSQEARKTQYF. The CDR3 coding sequence is TGCGCCAGCAGCCAAGAAGCCAGGAAGACCCAGTACTTC.

The J gene is TRBJ2-2, the V gene TRBV4-3, with 7 nucleotides matching TRBD2. Germline V lookup: CDR1 LGHNA, CDR2 YSLEER. The ends lost 0 bases at V and 6 bases at J; junction bases unmatched: 4. The CDR3 contains 15 residues. The CDR3 nucleotides read TGCGCCAGCAGCCAAGATAGGGAGGGGTCCGGGGAGCTGTTTTTT. As protein: CASSQDREGSGELFF.

This clone was counted between two and nine times. The V and J genes are TRBV14 and TRBJ1-3; unclear D gene. CDR1 SGHDN and CDR2 FVKESK come from the germline V gene. The CDR3 sequence is 14 residues long. Trimming removed 1 base at V and 4 bases at J, with 8 bases between. CDR3 DNA: TGTGCCAGCAGCCAAGTCAGGTCCGGAAACACCATATATTTT. Translation gives CASSQVRSGNTIYF. Filled out from reference TRBV14 and TRBJ1-3, the complete variable domain reads EAGVTQFPSHSVIEKGQTVTLRCDPISGHDNLYWYRRVMGKEIKFLLHFVKESKQDESGMPNNRFLAERTGGTYSTLKVQPAELEDSGVYFCASSQVRSGNTIYFGEGSWLTVV.

This sequence joins TRBV7-8 and TRBJ2-1, with D perhaps TRBD2 (6 bases). Germline values: CDR1 SGHVS, CDR2 FQNEAQ. CDR3 size: 12 residues. Trimming took off 5 bases at V and 10 bases at J, with 12 bases between the two ends. The CDR3 region has the DNA TGTGCCAGCAGCCCCGCGGGAAGAGAGCAGTTCTTC. It encodes CASSPAGREQFF.

The chain links TRBV4-1 to TRBJ2-7; TRBD1 agrees at 8 bases. After removal of 3 bases from V and 5 bases from J, the junction contained 12 bases not matched to a gene. Per the germline V gene, CDR1 is MGHRA and CDR2 is YSYEKL. CDR3 length equals 16 residues. CDR3 sequence (DNA): TGCGCCAGCAGCCAGTTCGCATCCCAGGGGGCCGACGAGCAGTACTTC. Translated, it gives CASSQFASQGADEQYF.

The rearrangement uses TRBV15 and TRBJ1-2, with D unclear. From germline, CDR1 is LNHNV and CDR2 YYDKDF (reference sequence). The CDR3 sequence is 15 residues long. Between the trimmed V and J ends, which lost 0 bases and 7 bases, there was a span of 15 bases. Here the CDR3 reads CATSRDWGGGSGYTF. The CDR3, as DNA: TGTGCCACCAGCAGAGACTGGGGTGGAGGGAGTGGCTACACCTTC.

V and J are TRBV28 and TRBJ2-7, with 8 bases lining up with TRBD1. The CDR3 is 13 residues long. J gave up 2 bases and V 7 bases, and 4 bases lay outside the gene matches. Germline V lookup: CDR1 MDHEN, CDR2 SYDVKM. The CDR3 sequence is CASTPGQAYEQYF. The CDR3 region has the DNA TGTGCCAGCACACCGGGACAGGCCTACGAGCAGTACTTC.

This rearrangement joins TRBV13 to TRBJ1-5; D is perhaps TRBD1 (6 bases). Deletions cut 0 bases from V and 9 bases from J, with 6 bases between. This CDR3 comprises 12 residues. From germline, CDR1 is PRHDT and CDR2 FYEKMQ (reference sequence). The CDR3, as DNA: TGTGCCAGCAGCTTAGGCAGGGGGCCCCAGCATTTT. This translates into CASSLGRGPQHF.

The rearrangement joins TRBV5-6 to TRBJ1-2, with 8 bases matching TRBD1. V gave up 3 bases and J gave up 0 bases; unmatched junction bases: 10. The V gene's germline CDR1 is SGHDT and CDR2 YYEEEE. The CDR3 spans 17 residues. CDR3 coding DNA: TGTGCCAGCAGCTCCGACTTCAGACAGGGGACTAACTATGGCTACACCTTC. Translated, it gives CASSSDFRQGTNYGYTF.

A single count supports this clone. The chain employs TRBV30 and TRBJ1-1, with no clear D. V lost 7 bases, J lost 0 bases, and 18 bases lay in between. The CDR3 length is 15 residues. Looked up from germline, CDR1 is GTSNPN and CDR2 is SVGIG (reference sequence). The CDR3 here is CAYTDDGGMNTEAFF. CDR3 sequence (DNA): TGTGCCTATACTGATGACGGAGGAATGAACACTGAAGCTTTCTTT.

V gene TRBV19 combines with J gene TRBJ1-5; no definite D call. Per germline, CDR1 LNHDA and CDR2 SQIVND (reference sequence). Trimming left V 4 bases short and J 0 bases short, with 10 bases between. CDR3 size: 15 residues. DNA for the CDR3: TGTGCCAGTAGTACCGTCGGGTATAGCAATCAGCCCCAGCATTTT. Encoded protein: CASSTVGYSNQPQHF.

The chain has TRBV5-1 and TRBJ2-5, with a tentative D call TRBD2 (6 bases). Trimming removed 3 bases from V and 5 bases from J, with 20 bases in between. Looked up from germline, CDR1 is SGHRS and CDR2 is YFSETQ. The CDR3 loop spans 16 amino acids. The CDR3 DNA sequence: TGCGCCAGCAGCTATTTGGACCTCGGGAGCATGGAGACCCAGTACTTC. As protein: CASSYLDLGSMETQYF.

This sequence joins TRBV7-8 and TRBJ2-5, with 8 bases aligning to TRBD2. CDR3 length equals 16 residues. CDR1 is SGHVS, CDR2 FQNEAQ, per germline. Trimming cost V 1 base and J 3 bases; bases outside gene matches: 7. The CDR3, as DNA: TGTGCCAGCAGCTTAGGGTTTTTAGCGGGGAAAGAGACCCAGTACTTC. Protein: CASSLGFLAGKETQYF.